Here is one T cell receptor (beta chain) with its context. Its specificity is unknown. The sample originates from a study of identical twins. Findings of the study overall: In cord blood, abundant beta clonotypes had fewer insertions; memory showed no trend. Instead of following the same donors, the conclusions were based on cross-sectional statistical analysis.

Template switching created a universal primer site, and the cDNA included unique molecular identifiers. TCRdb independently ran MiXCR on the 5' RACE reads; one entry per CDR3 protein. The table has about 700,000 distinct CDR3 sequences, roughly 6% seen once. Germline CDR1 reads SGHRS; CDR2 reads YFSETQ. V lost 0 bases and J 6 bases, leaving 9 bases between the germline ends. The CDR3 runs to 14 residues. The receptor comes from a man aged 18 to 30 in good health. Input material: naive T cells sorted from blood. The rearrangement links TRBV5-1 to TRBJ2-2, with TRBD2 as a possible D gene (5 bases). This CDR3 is CASSLVDGAGELFF. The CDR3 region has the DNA TGCGCCAGCAGCTTGGTTGACGGGGCCGGGGAGCTGTTTTTT.